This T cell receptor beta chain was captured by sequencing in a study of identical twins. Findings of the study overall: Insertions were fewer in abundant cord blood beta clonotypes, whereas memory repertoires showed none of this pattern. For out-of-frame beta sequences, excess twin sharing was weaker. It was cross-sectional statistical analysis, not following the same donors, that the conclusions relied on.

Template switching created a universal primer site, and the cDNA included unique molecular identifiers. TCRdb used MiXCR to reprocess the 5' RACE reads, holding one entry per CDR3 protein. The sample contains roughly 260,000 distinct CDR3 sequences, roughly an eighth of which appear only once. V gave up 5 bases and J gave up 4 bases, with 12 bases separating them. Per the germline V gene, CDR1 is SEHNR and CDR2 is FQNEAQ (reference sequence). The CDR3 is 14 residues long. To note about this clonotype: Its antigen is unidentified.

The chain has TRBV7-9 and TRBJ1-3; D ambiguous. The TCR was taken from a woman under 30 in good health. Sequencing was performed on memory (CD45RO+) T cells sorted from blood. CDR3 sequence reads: CASSPEAAGNTIYF. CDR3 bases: TGTGCCAGCAGCCCCGAGGCGGCGGGAAACACCATATATTTT.